This T cell receptor (beta chain) emerged from a study of cytomegalovirus exposure and HLA in healthy donors. Notes on the study in general: Usually a TCR sequence was rare, but some public TCRs were found in many donors. TCR beta chains numbering roughly 150 were designated cytomegalovirus-associated.

V was clipped by 6 bases and J by 1 base; unmatched bases: 3. The CDR3 covers 15 residues. Germline values: CDR1 LNHNV, CDR2 YYDKDF (reference sequence). The PCR ran on 60 Vbeta and 13 Jbeta primers. The data were produced by immunoSEQ multiplex PCR, yet TCRdb's version contains in-frame clones alone and is incomplete. The sample carries 100,000 to 150,000 clones, 74% recorded once. About this clone: Its antigen remains unidentified.

The gene calls are TRBV15 and TRBJ2-2, with 9 bases aligning to TRBD1. Sequenced material: PBMCs. This TCR was sampled from a woman in her 50s in good health and CMV-seropositive. CDR3 sequence: CATRKDRGNTGELFF. The DNA of the CDR3 is TGTGCCACCAGAAAGGACAGGGGGAACACCGGGGAGCTGTTTTTT.